This is a list of T cell receptor beta chains from one sample in a study of blood T cell repertoires in COVID-19. The method was immunoSEQ multiplex PCR; TCRdb's version includes in-frame clones alone and lacks a portion of them. The repertoire consists of approximately 440,000 clones, with less than 95% occurring once and the leading ten covering 0.6%. Specimen: PBMCs or T cells enriched from blood (not recorded which). Receptors originate from a man between 18 and 29 years old who had recovered from COVID-19. Both conserved end residues are trimmed from each CDR3. Rows give clone size only sometimes, using once, few, many, or a class for an expanded clone.

TRBJ2-3,TRBV29-1,NA,SVWDRGITDTQY
TRBJ2-1,TRBV19,NA,ASSFGNEQF
TRBJ2-2,TRBV3-1/TRBV3-2,NA,ASSQVPGRAGELF
TRBJ2-7,TRBV11-2,NA,ASSIRTENPEQY
TRBJ1-5,TRBV28,NA,ASRTFGTGDYQPQH
TRBJ2-2,TRBV3-1/TRBV3-2,NA,ASSHTGTANTGELF
TRBJ1-1,TRBV27,NA,ASSPEGFNTEAF
TRBJ1-3,TRBV5-4,NA,ASSFERNTIY
TRBJ2-3,TRBV14,NA,ASSQGGTSGDRTQY
TRBJ1-2,TRBV5-5,NA,ASSLKQGNYGYT
TRBJ1-1,TRBV30,NA,AWYRERTEAF
TRBJ1-1,TRBV6-5,once,ASSYPTAQGNTEAF
TRBJ1-4,TRBV30,NA,AWGGDRDRGEKKLF
TRBJ2-3,TRBV7-3,NA,ASSLLAGGPSDTQY
TRBJ2-2,TRBV3-1/TRBV3-2,NA,ASSHPIGELF
TRBJ1-5,TRBV28,NA,ASSLDQAPNQPQH
TRBJ2-3,TRBV10-2,NA,ASATTDRGIQDTQY
TRBJ2-7,TRBV10-3,NA,AISNRDNSYEQY
TRBJ2-3,TRBV7-8,NA,ASSPLAGELDTQY
TRBJ1-6,TRBV18,NA,ASSGSRSSYNSPLH
TRBJ2-2,TRBV14,few,ASSQAGAMAGELF
TRBJ1-2,TRBV28,NA,ASRVGRQGGGYT
TRBJ2-2,TRBV18,NA,ASSPAAGRSNTGELF
TRBJ1-1,TRBV4-1,NA,ASSRRLGQGTEAF
TRBJ1-1,TRBV5-1,NA,ASSLASVNTEAF
TRBJ1-6,TRBV6-5,NA,ASRQTVVSPLH
TRBJ1-1,TRBV19,once,ASSIWGVVMGTEAF
TRBJ1-6,TRBV7-6,NA,ASSWTGSSYNSPLH
TRBJ1-1,TRBV6-5,NA,ASSYLSNTEAF
TRBJ2-7,TRBV5-1,NA,ASSFVLAGASEQY
TRBJ1-5,TRBV19,NA,ASRGETNQPQH
TRBJ2-2,TRBV5-1,NA,ASSWTGNTGELF
TRBJ1-5,TRBV6-5,NA,ASTPSEFRPQH
TRBJ1-5,TRBV28,NA,ASRGTGISNQPQH
TRBJ1-1,TRBV29-1,NA,SVAYGLDTEAF
TRBJ2-5,TRBV27,NA,ASSLDAGPRETQY
TRBJ1-1,TRBV7-3,NA,ASSPGHANTEAF
TRBJ2-3,TRBV10-3,NA,AIRAGTAHTDTQY
TRBJ2-7,TRBV3-1/TRBV3-2,NA,ASSGTGVSGEQY